This T cell receptor beta chain was identified in a study of PD-1 blockade in classical Hodgkin lymphoma. TCRdb's table, derived via immunoSEQ multiplex PCR, lists solely in-frame clones and lacks some. Among about 27,000 clones, less than 80% were seen once, and the ten largest hold 35%. Each and every patient relapsed after autologous stem cell transplantation, and patients got differing brentuximab vedotin exposure. Under best response, outcomes were complete response, partial response or progressive disease. Whole-study results and caveats: CD8+ TCR diversity did not rise significantly by C4D1, unlike CD4+. A reduction in baseline TCR diversity was reportedly seen in newly diagnosed patients relative to healthy donors. Exclusion was applied to patients who started nivolumab under 1 year after ASCT.

This CDR3 has 12 residues. Germline CDR1 is MNHEY and CDR2 is SMNVEV (reference sequence). The V gene lost 7 bases and the J gene lost 8 bases, with 12 bases spanning the gap. Regarding this clone: What it recognizes is unknown.

The material sequenced was peripheral blood mononuclear cells (PBMCs), taken before the second cycle of nivolumab. V gene TRBV27 combines with J gene TRBJ2-1; D remains ambiguous. The sequence was collected from a human donor with classical Hodgkin lymphoma. The DNA for the CDR3 is TGTGCCAGCAAGGCGAGCTCGGATGAGCAGTTCTTC. Protein: CASKASSDEQFF.